Shown below are 14 T cell receptor beta chains from a single sample sequenced in a study of CD8+ T cells in alopecia areata. The treatment is: oral pan-JAK inhibitor, 5-10 mg twice daily. Sequencing relied on a cDNA template that was reverse transcribed from extracted RNA. The data were produced by immunoSEQ multiplex PCR, yet TCRdb's version contains in-frame clones alone and is incomplete. The table has approximately 220,000 clones, around two fifths seen once. The sequencing here drew on CD4+ T cells sorted from blood, taken at approximately week 30, from a patient treated with tofacitinib. These receptors were taken from a human donor with alopecia areata.

The chain uses TRBV5-1 and TRBJ1-4; the match to TRBD1 covers 10 bases. This CDR3 spans 14 amino acids. J gave up 6 bases and V 4 bases, and 3 bases lay outside the gene matches. Germline CDR1 SGHRS, CDR2 YFSETQ. In DNA form, the CDR3 reads TGCGCCAGCAGCCCCGGGACAGGGGATGAAAAACTGTTTTTT. This encodes CASSPGTGDEKLFF.

V and J are TRBV19 and TRBJ2-2, with a possible D match to TRBD1 (5 bases). The CDR3 consists of 15 residues. Germline V gives CDR1 LNHDA, CDR2 SQIVND (reference sequence). Trimming left V 3 bases short and J 1 base short, with 9 bases between. This CDR3 reads CASSILTGNTGELFF. The CDR3 DNA reads as TGTGCCAGTAGTATTCTTACAGGGAACACCGGGGAGCTGTTTTTT.

J is TRBJ2-2 and V is TRBV27; 8 bases map to TRBD1. CDR1 and CDR2 from the germline V gene are MNHEY and SMNVEV (reference sequence). The CDR3 covers 16 residues. V was clipped by 5 bases and J by 1 base; unmatched bases: 6. CDR3 protein: CASSRQGKVNTGELFF. Written as DNA, the CDR3 is TGTGCCAGCAGTCGACAGGGGAAGGTGAACACCGGGGAGCTGTTTTTT.

This clone was detected only a few times. The V gene is TRBV6-1, the J gene TRBJ2-3, with D possibly matching TRBD2 (7 bases). CDR3 length: 14 residues. V lost 9 bases and J 0 bases, leaving 13 bases between the germline ends. CDR1 MNHNS and CDR2 SASEGT come from the germline V gene. CDR3 residues: CASSGGSSTDTQYF. DNA for the CDR3: TGTGCCAGTTCGGGGGGCTCTAGCACAGATACGCAGTATTTT.

The chain is built from TRBV30 and TRBJ1-1, with TRBD1 as a possible D gene (5 bases). Trimming removed 1 base at V and 4 bases at J, with 16 bases between. The CDR3 runs 15 residues. Germline V gene data show CDR1 as GTSNPN and CDR2 as SVGIG (reference sequence). The CDR3 loop is CAWSGQGSLGTEAFF. CDR3 DNA: TGTGCCTGGAGTGGTCAGGGAAGTCTGGGCACTGAAGCTTTCTTT.

This clone was observed a handful of times. The chain has TRBV30 and TRBJ2-5; 7 bases are shared with TRBD2. The CDR3 sequence is 16 residues long. Trimming cost V 3 bases and J 0 bases; bases outside gene matches: 10. Germline lookup yields CDR1 GTSNPN and CDR2 SVGIG (reference sequence). CDR3 loop: CAWRGRGPSYQETQYF. The CDR3 nucleotides are TGTGCCTGGAGAGGGAGGGGCCCCTCGTACCAAGAGACCCAGTACTTC.

The V and J genes are TRBV4-1 and TRBJ2-7; D not certain. The V end lost 1 base, the J end lost 0 bases, and 13 bases lay between the germline ends. The CDR3 contains 16 residues. In germline, CDR1 is MGHRA, CDR2 YSYEKL. The DNA for the CDR3 is TGCGCCAGCAGCCAAGTGGTGGTAGCAAGCTCCTACGAGCAGTACTTC. Residues: CASSQVVVASSYEQYF.

In DNA form, the CDR3 reads TGTGCCATCAGTGAGTCGTCGGGAGTGGGAGATACGCAGTATTTT. Its translation: CAISESSGVGDTQYF. The V gene is TRBV10-3, the J gene TRBJ2-3; D is perhaps TRBD2 (6 bases). This CDR3 has 15 residues. Germline CDR1 and CDR2: ENHRY and SYGVKD. Trimming took 0 bases from V and 5 from J, leaving 12 bases between them.

The V gene is TRBV7-8, the J gene TRBJ1-2, with 7 bases that match TRBD1. Germline V gene lookup returns CDR1 SGHVS and CDR2 FQNEAQ. This CDR3 region has 13 residues. Trimming at V came to 4 bases and at J to 4 bases, leaving 3 bases not matched to a gene. CDR3 sequence: CASSSRTGYGYTF. The CDR3 DNA is TGTGCCAGCAGCTCCAGGACAGGCTATGGCTACACCTTC.

This clone has more than one count but fewer than ten. The rearrangement joins TRBV7-9 to TRBJ2-2; D call uncertain. The ends were cut back, 0 bases at V and 7 bases at J, with 3 bases in the middle. CDR3 length: 12 amino acids. Germline V lookup: CDR1 SEHNR, CDR2 FQNEAQ (reference sequence). The CDR3: CASSLAHGELFF. The CDR3 coding sequence is TGTGCCAGCAGCTTAGCCCACGGGGAGCTGTTTTTT.

The chain joins TRBV2 to TRBJ1-5; D remains ambiguous. The CDR3 consists of 13 residues. The V gene's germline CDR1 is SNHLY and CDR2 FYNNEI. Trimming left V 3 bases short and J 5 bases short, with 8 bases between. The DNA for the CDR3 is TGTGCCAGCAGTGAGACCGGAGATCAGCCCCAGCATTTT. This gives the protein CASSETGDQPQHF. Supplemented by reference TRBV2 and TRBJ1-5, the full variable domain reads EPEVTQTPSHQVTQMGQEVILRCVPISNHLYFYWYRQILGQKVEFLVSFYNNEISEKSEIFDDQFSVERPDGSNFTLKIRSTKLEDSAMYFCASSETGDQPQHFGDGTRLSIL.

The sample holds a few counts of this clone. The gene calls are TRBV18 and TRBJ2-1, with 12 bases that match TRBD2. This CDR3 is built from 17 residues. Per the germline V gene, CDR1 is KGHSH and CDR2 is LQKENI. With 6 bases clipped from V and 5 bases from J, the junction kept 11 bases outside the gene matches. This CDR3 reads CASSPGLAGLADNEQFF. In nucleotides, the CDR3 is TGTGCCAGCTCCCCCGGACTAGCGGGGCTCGCCGACAATGAGCAGTTCTTC.

J is TRBJ2-1 and V is TRBV4-1, with 8 bases fitting TRBD2. Germline CDR1 is MGHRA and CDR2 is YSYEKL. V shed 7 bases, J shed 2 bases, and the junction held 7 bases outside the gene matches. The CDR3 runs 15 residues. The DNA of the CDR3 is TGCGCCAGCAACCCCGCTAGCGGGCCCTACAATGAGCAGTTCTTC. This encodes CASNPASGPYNEQFF.

The chain recombines TRBV5-1 with TRBJ2-5, with D tentatively TRBD1 (6 bases). Trimming stripped 4 bases from V and 1 base from J, with 8 bases between. Looked up from germline, CDR1 is SGHRS and CDR2 is YFSETQ. There are 13 residues in the CDR3. CDR3 sequence reads: CASSQDSQETQYF. The CDR3 nucleotides read TGCGCCAGCAGCCAGGACAGCCAAGAGACCCAGTACTTC.